This T cell receptor beta chain stems from a study of T cells in Graves' hyperthyroidism and ophthalmopathy. This clonotype was counted ten times or more. Antigen: not known. Germline values: CDR1 SEHNR, CDR2 FQNEAQ (reference sequence). This CDR3 is 16 amino acids long. Trimming took 0 bases from V and 2 from J; bases not matched to a gene: 4. It was RNA transcripts that yielded the amplified TCR beta CDR3 regions. The TCR CDR3 first-round RT-PCR relied on the HTBI primer set. TCRdb re-analysed the multiplex PCR reads in MiXCR, keeping a single row per CDR3 protein. The data show 600,000 to 900,000 distinct CDR3 sequences, with 15% to 20% seen just once and roughly 8% held by the top ten. Study-wide findings and caveats: Separating ophthalmopathy from stable hyperthyroidism was achieved by a 13 V-J model.

What was sequenced was blood. The chain uses TRBV7-9 and TRBJ2-1; 7 nucleotides agree with TRBD1. The receptor was isolated from a man between 18 and 35 years old with Graves' hyperthyroidism. The CDR3 region is CASSLAGQAPYNEQFF. As DNA, the CDR3 is TGTGCCAGCAGCTTAGCCGGACAGGCTCCCTACAATGAGCAGTTCTTC.